The TCR beta chain described here comes from a study of PD-L1 blockade in urothelial cancer. Study details: Samples of blood were analyzed 3 weeks (second dose) and 6 weeks after treatment start.

Germline CDR1 is SGHVS and CDR2 is FQNEAQ. The CDR3 totals 18 residues. The ends were cut back, 5 bases at V and 2 bases at J, with 23 bases in the middle. Indicated time point: pretreatment peripheral blood. Patients' cancers were locally advanced or metastatic urothelial carcinomas. Sampling of each patient yielded between 1 and 8 specimens, collected pretreatment and on-treatment. In regard to this clone: Its antigen is not identified.

The protocol was immunoSEQ multiplex PCR, while the TCRdb copy is restricted to in-frame clones and leaves out a portion. The table includes about 56,000 clones, less than 90% detected once. General study findings and limits: Better survival was predicted when blood TCR clonality before treatment fell below the median.

The chain uses TRBV7-8 and TRBJ2-3; no clear D. Here the sequenced sample was PBMCs, taken around atezolizumab (anti-PD-L1) treatment. The sequence was obtained from a man aged 65 to 85 with urothelial cancer. The CDR3 sequence is CASSRGPPAEEATDTQYF. CDR3 coding DNA: TGTGCCAGCAGCCGTGGCCCTCCGGCGGAAGAGGCCACAGATACGCAGTATTTT.